These 24 T cell receptor beta chains came from one sample sequenced in a study of blood T cell repertoires in COVID-19. Clones were read by immunoSEQ multiplex PCR, and TCRdb kept only the in-frame ones, dropping some. The sample includes 150,000 to 250,000 clones, approximately 80% seen only once; the top ten take 6% to 8%. The specimen was peripheral blood. These TCRs come from a human donor with acute or convalescent COVID-19. The donor label of this sample is uncertain.

The chain has TRBV9 and TRBJ2-2, with 11 bases identical to TRBD2. The CDR3 runs to 15 residues. Germline CDR1 SGDLS, CDR2 YYNGEE. After removal of 4 bases from V and 4 bases from J, the junction contained 3 bases not matched to a gene. The CDR3 DNA sequence: TGTGCCAGCAGCCTCGGGACTAGCGGCACCGGGGAGCTGTTTTTT. Its translation: CASSLGTSGTGELFF.

This chain links TRBV6-5 with TRBJ2-2, with 10 nucleotides matching TRBD1. The junction had 4 bases not matched to a gene; V was cut back by 4 bases and J by 5 bases. The CDR3 sequence is 15 residues long. CDR1 is MNHEY and CDR2 is SVGAGI in the germline V gene. Here the CDR3 reads CASSSTGGRTGELFF. CDR3 DNA: TGTGCCAGCAGTTCGACAGGGGGCAGGACCGGGGAGCTGTTTTTT.

Only one count was recorded for this clone. J is TRBJ1-1 and V is TRBV6-2 or TRBV6-3; unclear D gene. The V end lost 6 bases, the J end lost 4 bases, and 15 bases lay between the germline ends. Germline CDR1 MNHEY, CDR2 SVGEGT. This CDR3 region has 14 residues. For the CDR3, the DNA is TGTGCCAGCAGCCAGACACAAACCTCCACTGAAGCTTTCTTT. This gives the protein CASSQTQTSTEAFF.

This chain uses TRBV5-7 with TRBJ2-7; TRBD1 aligns across 12 bases. TRBV5-7 belongs to the ORF category, with a function that is uncertain. V lost 0 bases, J lost 7 bases, and 11 bases stayed unmatched. The CDR3 runs to 17 residues. The CDR3 DNA follows: TGTGCCAGCAGCTTGGGGCGCAGGGACAGGGGGCCGCGGGAGCAGTACTTC. As protein: CASSLGRRDRGPREQYF.

The chain has TRBV7-3 and TRBJ2-2; D is perhaps TRBD2 (5 bases). There are 16 residues in the CDR3. Germline CDR1 SGHTA, CDR2 FQGTGA. The V gene lost 4 bases and the J gene lost 7 bases, with 19 bases spanning the gap. The DNA for the CDR3 is TGTGCCAGCAGCTCGAGGGTCGGAGTCTCGAGCGGGGAGCTGTTTTTT. It translates to CASSSRVGVSSGELFF.

This clone showed up just a few times. The V and J genes are TRBV27 and TRBJ1-6, with D perhaps matching TRBD1 (5 bases). Germline lookup yields CDR1 MNHEY and CDR2 SMNVEV (reference sequence). With 1 base removed from V and 5 bases from J, the gap between germline ends came to 15 bases. The CDR3 runs to 17 residues. The CDR3 DNA sequence: TGTGCCAGCAGTTTATACCCGGGGGGAGAGAATAATTCACCCCTCCACTTT. Translated: CASSLYPGGENNSPLHF.

The chain has TRBV11-2 and TRBJ2-1; the match to TRBD2 covers 8 bases. This CDR3 spans 18 amino acids. V trimming: 5 bases; J trimming: 7 bases; junction bases outside the gene matches: 19. In germline, CDR1 is SGHAT, CDR2 FQNNGV. The CDR3 spells CASSPRTSQVYTTNEQFF. CDR3 DNA sequence: TGTGCCAGCAGCCCCCGGACTAGCCAAGTCTACACTACAAATGAGCAGTTCTTC.

The chain links TRBV7-2 to TRBJ2-7; no reliable D call. This CDR3 is built from 14 residues. Trimming removed 5 bases at V and 0 bases at J, with 11 bases between. From germline, CDR1 is SGHTA and CDR2 FQGNSA. CDR3 nucleotides: TGTGCCAGCAGCCCTGACTGGAGCTCCTACGAGCAGTACTTC. It encodes CASSPDWSSYEQYF.

The chain has TRBV6-5 and TRBJ2-7, with 8 nucleotides matching TRBD2. The J segment lost 3 bases and the V segment lost 5 bases, leaving 9 bases of the junction unmatched. Germline values: CDR1 MNHEY, CDR2 SVGAGI. The CDR3 covers 15 residues. The CDR3 sequence: CASSPPGGSIYEQYF. CDR3 coding DNA: TGTGCCAGCAGTCCCCCGGGGGGGTCGATCTACGAGCAGTACTTC.

V usage is TRBV19 and J usage is TRBJ1-2; 7 bases line up with TRBD1. With 4 bases clipped from V and 5 bases from J, the junction kept 7 bases outside the gene matches. The CDR3 runs to 14 residues. Per germline, CDR1 LNHDA and CDR2 SQIVND (reference sequence). The CDR3 bases are TGTGCCAGTAGTAGAGCACAGGGGACGTATGGCTACACCTTC. Translating it yields CASSRAQGTYGYTF.

The rearrangement joins TRBV30 to TRBJ1-6, with TRBD1 matching over 8 bases. The CDR3 loop spans 14 amino acids. Germline V CDR1 and CDR2: GTSNPN, SVGIG (reference sequence). J was trimmed by 10 bases and V by 3 bases; bases with no gene match: 8. In DNA form, the CDR3 reads TGTGCCTGGAGACCTAGGACAGGGCTCTCACCCCTCCACTTT. Translated: CAWRPRTGLSPLHF.

V gene TRBV25-1 combines with J gene TRBJ1-4; a weak D match, TRBD1 (6 bases). Trimming left V 2 bases short and J 5 bases short, with 12 bases between. CDR1 is MGHDK, CDR2 SYGVNS, per germline. The CDR3 runs 15 residues. The chain's CDR3 is CASSERQALNEKLFF. CDR3 nucleotide sequence: TGTGCCAGCAGTGAAAGACAGGCCCTGAATGAAAAACTGTTTTTT.

The chain joins TRBV29-1 to TRBJ1-1, with 7 bases matching TRBD1. CDR3 size: 13 residues. CDR1 is SQVTM, CDR2 ANQGSEA, per germline. V gave up 4 bases and J gave up 0 bases; unmatched junction bases: 2. For the CDR3, the DNA is TGCAGCGTTGGGACAGGAATGAACACTGAAGCTTTCTTT. Its protein is CSVGTGMNTEAFF.

The chain has TRBV2 and TRBJ1-1, with 11 bases that match TRBD1. Trimming took 6 bases from V and 1 from J; bases not matched to a gene: 4. Germline CDR1 reads SNHLY; CDR2 reads FYNNEI. The CDR3 extends over 15 amino acids. CDR3 region: CASSRTGGANTEAFF. Written as DNA, the CDR3 is TGTGCCAGCAGCAGGACAGGGGGCGCGAACACTGAAGCTTTCTTT.

The gene calls are TRBV14 and TRBJ2-1; perhaps TRBD2 as D (5 bases). Per the germline V gene, CDR1 is SGHDN and CDR2 is FVKESK. Trimming removed 2 bases at V and 4 bases at J, with 12 bases between. The CDR3 is 15 residues long. This CDR3 reads CASSQQATKYNEQFF. DNA for the CDR3: TGTGCCAGCAGCCAACAAGCGACTAAATACAATGAGCAGTTCTTC.

This chain links TRBV24-1 with TRBJ1-4; D is perhaps TRBD1 (6 bases). Germline CDR1 is KGHDR and CDR2 is SFDVKD. Trimming removed 5 bases from V and 5 bases from J, with 8 bases in between. The CDR3 totals 13 residues. CDR3 bases: TGTGCCACCAGTGGGACAGAAAATGAAAAACTGTTTTTT. Residues: CATSGTENEKLFF.

V usage is TRBV27 and J usage is TRBJ1-1, with D hard to call. Germline V gene sequence: CDR1 MNHEY, CDR2 SMNVEV (reference sequence). The ends were cut back, 7 bases at V and 6 bases at J, with 18 bases in the middle. The length of the CDR3 is 14 residues. The CDR3 protein is CASIRRGQAAEAFF. In nucleotides, the CDR3 is TGTGCCAGCATCCGAAGAGGGCAAGCTGCTGAAGCTTTCTTT.

The rearrangement links TRBV6-5 to TRBJ1-1; a possible D gene is TRBD1 (5 bases). Trimming took off 4 bases at V and 1 base at J, with 7 bases between the two ends. Germline CDR1 is MNHEY and CDR2 is SVGAGI. The CDR3 contains 13 residues. CDR3 region: CASSSTGNTEAFF. In nucleotides, the CDR3 is TGTGCCAGCAGTTCAACAGGGAACACTGAAGCTTTCTTT.

The chain couples TRBV3-1 (or the pseudogene TRBV3-2) to TRBJ2-1, with 7 bases matching TRBD2. J was trimmed by 9 bases and V by 1 base; bases with no gene match: 15. The CDR3 runs to 17 residues. Germline V CDR1 and CDR2: LGHDT, YNNKEL (reference sequence). This CDR3 is CASSQGGLAAVFTEQFF. The DNA of the CDR3 is TGTGCCAGCAGCCAAGGTGGGCTAGCGGCAGTTTTTACTGAGCAGTTCTTC.

The rearrangement joins TRBV7-3 to TRBJ2-7, with TRBD1 matching 10 bases. The germline V gene has CDR1 SGHTA and CDR2 FQGTGA. Trimming at V came to 2 bases and at J to 0 bases, leaving 1 base not matched to a gene. The CDR3 spans 15 residues. This chain's CDR3 is CASSLDRGPSYEQYF. CDR3 coding DNA: TGTGCCAGCAGCTTAGACAGGGGGCCCTCCTACGAGCAGTACTTC.

The rearrangement uses TRBV6-6 and TRBJ2-2, with TRBD2 identical over 12 bases. Germline lookup yields CDR1 MNHNY and CDR2 SVGAGI (reference sequence). The CDR3 runs 16 residues. V gave up 7 bases and J gave up 5 bases; unmatched junction bases: 8. The CDR3 DNA reads as TGTGCCAGCACCTCGACTAGCGGGAGAGCTACCGGGGAGCTGTTTTTT. Protein sequence: CASTSTSGRATGELFF.

The chain joins TRBV7-8 to TRBJ2-7; D not resolved. The CDR3 is 14 residues long. Trimming stripped 5 bases from V and 3 bases from J, with 14 bases between. Germline-derived CDR1 and CDR2 are SGHVS and FQNEAQ. CDR3 sequence: CASSLQLNLYEQYF. Written as DNA, the CDR3 is TGTGCCAGCAGCCTACAGCTAAACCTCTACGAGCAGTACTTC.

The J gene is TRBJ1-5, the V gene TRBV6-2 or TRBV6-3, with 7 positions matching TRBD1. V gave up 2 bases and J gave up 6 bases; unmatched junction bases: 4. Per germline, CDR1 MNHEY and CDR2 SVGEGT. The CDR3 covers 14 residues. The CDR3 loop is CASSYTGDGQPQHF. The CDR3 coding sequence is TGTGCCAGCAGTTACACAGGGGATGGTCAGCCCCAGCATTTT.

The J gene is TRBJ2-3, the V gene TRBV27; 14 nucleotides align to TRBD2. The junction had 7 bases not matched to a gene; V was cut back by 5 bases and J by 3 bases. The germline gives CDR1 MNHEY, CDR2 SMNVEV (reference sequence). The CDR3 length is 17 residues. CDR3 protein: CASSLGTSGRGTDTQYF. In nucleotides, the CDR3 is TGTGCCAGCAGTCTAGGGACTAGCGGGAGAGGTACAGATACGCAGTATTTT.